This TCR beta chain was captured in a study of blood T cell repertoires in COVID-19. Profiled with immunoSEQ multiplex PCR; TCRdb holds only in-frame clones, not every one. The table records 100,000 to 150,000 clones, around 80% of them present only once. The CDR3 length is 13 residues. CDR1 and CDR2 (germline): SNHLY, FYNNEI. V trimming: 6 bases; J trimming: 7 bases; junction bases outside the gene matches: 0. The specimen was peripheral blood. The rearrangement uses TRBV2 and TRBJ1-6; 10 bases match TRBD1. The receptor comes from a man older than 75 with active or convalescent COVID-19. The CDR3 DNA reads TGTGCCAGCAGGGACAGGGGGAATTCACCCCTCCACTTT. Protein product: CASRDRGNSPLHF.